This T cell receptor (beta chain) was documented in a study of CD8 T cells in ankylosing spondylitis. Notes on the study in general: Significant enrichment of disease-linked clones was reportedly seen in matched ankylosing spondylitis synovial fluid. What seemed typical of ankylosing spondylitis blood was a TCR beta motif built from about eight highly homologous variants.

In making TCR beta libraries, quantitative 5'-RACE with molecular barcodes was used. TCRdb re-derived calls from the 5' RACE reads in MiXCR, one entry per CDR3 protein. The sample holds around 450,000 distinct CDR3 sequences, 26% seen once. A remark on this clonotype: The target antigen is unknown.

Sequencing was carried out using blood, either unsorted or a sorted T cell fraction (not recorded which). The origin of this receptor is a male donor with ankylosing spondylitis.

The CDR3 bases are TGTGCCAGCAGCTTAGAATCCGGGACAGTAAACAATGAGCAGTTCTTC. Its translation: CASSLESGTVNNEQFF. This chain connects TRBV11-3 to TRBJ2-1, with 7 bases fitting TRBD1. Germline V lookup: CDR1 SGHNT, CDR2 YENEEA. The trim removed 0 bases at V and 5 bases at J, leaving 7 bases unmatched. The CDR3 runs to 16 residues.